Listed here is a single TCR beta chain. Its antigen remains unidentified. The CDR3 runs 17 residues. Germline V gene data show CDR1 as SGDLS and CDR2 as YYNGEE. V gave up 2 bases and J gave up 4 bases; unmatched junction bases: 7. Researchers ran the PCR with 60 Vbeta and 13 Jbeta primers. Authors' methods: Some 10 million of 80 million to 85 million unique TCR beta chains were shared, per a later count. The method was immunoSEQ multiplex PCR; TCRdb's version includes in-frame clones alone and lacks a portion of them. The V and J calls and clone size are taken from that table; D and trimming were inferred from the DNA. The sample lists over 150,000 clones, approximately 76% occurring once. The entry originates in a study of cytomegalovirus exposure and HLA in healthy donors. Study-level results: Researchers catalogued over 150 TCR beta chains as cytomegalovirus-associated. Later analysis suggested most CMV-associated TCR beta chains were HLA-restricted. Versus the approximately 720-donor mean, an Asian-associated ancestry cluster reportedly showed fewer N-insertions in a later analysis.

The genes are TRBV9 and TRBJ2-3, with 13 bases that match TRBD2. Sequencing input: PBMCs. The TCR was taken from a man aged 55 to 70 in good health and CMV-seronegative. The CDR3 sequence is CASSVLRLAGGADTQYF. In DNA form, the CDR3 reads TGTGCCAGCAGCGTCCTGAGACTAGCGGGGGGAGCAGATACGCAGTATTTT.